The 2 T cell receptor beta chains given below trace back to one sample, sequenced in a study of cytomegalovirus exposure and HLA in healthy donors. The PCR used 60 Vbeta and 13 Jbeta primers. Generated by immunoSEQ multiplex PCR, the TCRdb table keeps only in-frame clones and is missing some. The top ten clones hold 1% to 1.5% of a sample with some 180,000 clones, about 9% of them seen once. Sequencing was performed on PBMCs. Receptors were obtained from a woman in her 30s in good health and CMV-seropositive.

This chain links TRBV4-2 with TRBJ2-6; 10 nucleotides match TRBD1. From germline, CDR1 is LGHNA and CDR2 YNFKEQ. V lost 4 bases, J lost 1 base, and 4 bases stayed unmatched. The CDR3 totals 17 residues. The CDR3 DNA reads TGTGCCAGCAGCCCCGGACAGGGGGGTTCTGGGGCCAACGTCCTGACTTTC. Translation: CASSPGQGGSGANVLTF.

This chain uses TRBV7-9 with TRBJ2-7; 10 nucleotides align to TRBD1. This CDR3 comprises 17 residues. Trimming removed 5 bases from V and 6 bases from J; junction bases left unmatched: 16. The germline V gene encodes CDR1 SEHNR and CDR2 FQNEAQ (reference sequence). CDR3 protein: CASSPRTRDRGRGEQYF. The CDR3 nucleotides read TGTGCCAGCAGCCCCCGAACACGGGACAGGGGTAGGGGCGAGCAGTACTTC.